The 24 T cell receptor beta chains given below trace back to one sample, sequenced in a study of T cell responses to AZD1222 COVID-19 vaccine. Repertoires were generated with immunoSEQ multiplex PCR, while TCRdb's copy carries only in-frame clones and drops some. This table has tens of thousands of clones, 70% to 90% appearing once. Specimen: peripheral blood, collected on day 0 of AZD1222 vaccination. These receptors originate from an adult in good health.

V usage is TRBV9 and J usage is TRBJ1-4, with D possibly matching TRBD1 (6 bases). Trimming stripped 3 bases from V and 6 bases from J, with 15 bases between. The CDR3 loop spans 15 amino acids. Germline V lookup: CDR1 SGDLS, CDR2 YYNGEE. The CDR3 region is CASSATGASYEKLFF. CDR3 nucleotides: TGTGCCAGCAGCGCGACGGGGGCGTCCTATGAAAAACTGTTTTTT.

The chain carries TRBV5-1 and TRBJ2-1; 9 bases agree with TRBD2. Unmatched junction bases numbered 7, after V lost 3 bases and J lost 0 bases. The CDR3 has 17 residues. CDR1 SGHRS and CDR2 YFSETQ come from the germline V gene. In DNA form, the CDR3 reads TGCGCCAGCAGCTCTACCCCTAGCGGGACCTCCTACAATGAGCAGTTCTTC. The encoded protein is CASSSTPSGTSYNEQFF.

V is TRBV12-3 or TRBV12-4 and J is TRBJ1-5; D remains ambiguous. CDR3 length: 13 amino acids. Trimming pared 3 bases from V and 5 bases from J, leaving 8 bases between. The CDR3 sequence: CASSFSRDQPQHF. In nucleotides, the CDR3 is TGTGCCAGCAGTTTTTCCCGGGATCAGCCCCAGCATTTT.

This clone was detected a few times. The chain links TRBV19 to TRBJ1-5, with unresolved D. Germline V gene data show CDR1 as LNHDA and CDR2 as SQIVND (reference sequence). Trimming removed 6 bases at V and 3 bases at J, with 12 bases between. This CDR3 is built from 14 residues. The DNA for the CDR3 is TGTGCCAGTAGCCCCCCGGCACCCAATCAGCCCCAGCATTTT. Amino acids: CASSPPAPNQPQHF.

The CDR3 sequence is CASSATGSLETQYF. The CDR3 DNA sequence: TGTGCCAGCAGCGCCACCGGGAGTCTCGAGACCCAGTACTTC. The V gene is TRBV7-3, the J gene TRBJ2-5; D might be TRBD2 (6 bases). Germline V lookup: CDR1 SGHTA, CDR2 FQGTGA. Trimming left V 5 bases short and J 5 bases short, with 15 bases between. The CDR3 contains 14 residues.

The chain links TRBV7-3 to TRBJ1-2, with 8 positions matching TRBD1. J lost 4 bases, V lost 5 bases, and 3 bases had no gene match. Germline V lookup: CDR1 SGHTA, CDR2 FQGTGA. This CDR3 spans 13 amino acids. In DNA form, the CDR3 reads TGTGCCAGCAGCCCCGACAGGGGCTATGGCTACACCTTC. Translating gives CASSPDRGYGYTF. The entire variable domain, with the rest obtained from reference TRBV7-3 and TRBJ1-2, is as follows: GAGVSQTPSNKVTEKGKYVELRCDPISGHTALYWYRQSLGQGPEFLIYFQGTGAADDSGLPNDRFFAVRPEGSVSTLKIQRTERGDSAVYLCASSPDRGYGYTFGSGTRLTVV.

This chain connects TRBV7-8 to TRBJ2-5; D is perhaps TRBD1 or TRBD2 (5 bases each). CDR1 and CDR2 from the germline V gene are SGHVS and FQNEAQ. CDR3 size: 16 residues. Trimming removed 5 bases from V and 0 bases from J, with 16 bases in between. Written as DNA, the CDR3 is TGTGCCAGCAGCCCCCCAGGGAGAGGACACCAAGAGACCCAGTACTTC. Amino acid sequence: CASSPPGRGHQETQYF.

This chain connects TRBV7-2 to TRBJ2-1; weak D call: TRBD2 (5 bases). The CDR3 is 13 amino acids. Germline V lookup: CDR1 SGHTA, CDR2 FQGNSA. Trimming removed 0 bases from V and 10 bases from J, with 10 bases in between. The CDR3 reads CASSLASAGEQFF. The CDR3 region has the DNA TGTGCCAGCAGCTTAGCTTCCGCGGGCGAGCAGTTCTTC.

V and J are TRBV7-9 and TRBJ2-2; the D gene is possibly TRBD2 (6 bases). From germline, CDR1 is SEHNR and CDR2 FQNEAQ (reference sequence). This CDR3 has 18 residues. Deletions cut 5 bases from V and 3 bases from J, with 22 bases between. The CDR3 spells CASSPAIALGGDTGELFF. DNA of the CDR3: TGTGCCAGCAGCCCGGCCATAGCGCTCGGAGGGGACACCGGGGAGCTGTTTTTT. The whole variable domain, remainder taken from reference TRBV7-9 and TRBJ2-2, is DTGVSQNPRHKITKRGQNVTFRCDPISEHNRLYWYRQTLGQGPEFLTYFQNEAQLEKSRLLSDRFSAERPKGSFSTLEIQRTEQGDSAMYLCASSPAIALGGDTGELFFGEGSRLTVL.

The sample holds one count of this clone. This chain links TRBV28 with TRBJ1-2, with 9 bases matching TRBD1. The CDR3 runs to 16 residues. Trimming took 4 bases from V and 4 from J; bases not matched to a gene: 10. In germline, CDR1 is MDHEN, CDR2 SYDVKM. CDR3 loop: CASSWMGGQGSYGYTF. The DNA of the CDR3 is TGTGCCAGCAGTTGGATGGGGGGACAGGGAAGCTATGGCTACACCTTC.

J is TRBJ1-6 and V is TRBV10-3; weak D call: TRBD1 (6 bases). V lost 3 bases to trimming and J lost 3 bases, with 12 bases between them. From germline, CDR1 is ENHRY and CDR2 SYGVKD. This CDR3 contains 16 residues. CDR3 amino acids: CAISDRGPNYNSPLHF. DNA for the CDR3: TGTGCCATCAGTGACCGGGGGCCAAACTATAATTCACCCCTCCACTTT.

CDR3 in DNA: TGCGCCAGCAGCCAAGATCCGGCAGCTACTAACTATGGCTACACCTTC. Translation: CASSQDPAATNYGYTF. V gene TRBV4-1 combines with J gene TRBJ1-2; D gene unclear. CDR3 length equals 16 residues. Germline CDR1 MGHRA, CDR2 YSYEKL. V lost 0 bases and J 0 bases, leaving 11 bases between the germline ends.

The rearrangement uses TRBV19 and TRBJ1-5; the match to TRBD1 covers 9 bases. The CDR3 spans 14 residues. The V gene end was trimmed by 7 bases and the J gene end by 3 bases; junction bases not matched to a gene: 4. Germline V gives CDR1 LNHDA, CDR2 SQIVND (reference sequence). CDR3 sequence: CASTRDRVNQPQHF. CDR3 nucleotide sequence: TGTGCCAGTACGCGGGACAGGGTCAATCAGCCCCAGCATTTT.

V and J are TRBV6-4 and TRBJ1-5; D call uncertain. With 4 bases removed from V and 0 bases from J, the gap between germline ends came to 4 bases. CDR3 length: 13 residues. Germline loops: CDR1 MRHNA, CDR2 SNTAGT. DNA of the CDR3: TGTGCCAGCAGTGTATATAGCAATCAGCCCCAGCATTTT. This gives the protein CASSVYSNQPQHF.

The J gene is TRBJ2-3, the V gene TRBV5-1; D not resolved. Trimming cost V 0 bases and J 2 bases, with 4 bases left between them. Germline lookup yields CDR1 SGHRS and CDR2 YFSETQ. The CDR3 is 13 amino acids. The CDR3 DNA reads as TGCGCCAGCAGCTTGGACAACACAGATACGCAGTATTTT. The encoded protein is CASSLDNTDTQYF.

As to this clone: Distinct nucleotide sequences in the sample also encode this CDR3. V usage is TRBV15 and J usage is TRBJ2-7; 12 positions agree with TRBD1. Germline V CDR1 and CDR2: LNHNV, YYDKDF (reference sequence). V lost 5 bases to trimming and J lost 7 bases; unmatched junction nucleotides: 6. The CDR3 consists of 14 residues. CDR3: CATSRGQGAREQYF. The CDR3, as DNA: TGTGCCACCAGCCGGGGACAGGGGGCGCGGGAGCAGTACTTC.

The CDR3 coding sequence is TGTGCCAGCAGTGAACCGGGAGGAAGCGGGAGGGCCCCAATGCCAGATACGCAGTATTTT. Residues: CASSEPGGSGRAPMPDTQYF. This chain uses TRBV6-1 with TRBJ2-3; 10 bases match TRBD2. V was clipped by 2 bases and J by 4 bases; unmatched bases: 18. The CDR3 spans 20 residues. Germline V CDR1 and CDR2: MNHNS, SASEGT.

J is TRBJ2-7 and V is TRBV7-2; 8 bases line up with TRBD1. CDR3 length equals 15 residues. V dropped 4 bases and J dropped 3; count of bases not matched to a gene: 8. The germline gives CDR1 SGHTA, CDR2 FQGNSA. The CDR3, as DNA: TGTGCCAGCAGCTATTTGTATGGACAGGGCTACGAGCAGTACTTC. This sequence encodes CASSYLYGQGYEQYF.

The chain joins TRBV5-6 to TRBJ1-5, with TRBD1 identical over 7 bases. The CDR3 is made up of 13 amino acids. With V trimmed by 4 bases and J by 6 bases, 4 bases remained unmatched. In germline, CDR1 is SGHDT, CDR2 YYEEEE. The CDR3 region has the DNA TGTGCCAGCAGCCTACAGGGGACTCAGCCCCAGCATTTT. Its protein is CASSLQGTQPQHF.

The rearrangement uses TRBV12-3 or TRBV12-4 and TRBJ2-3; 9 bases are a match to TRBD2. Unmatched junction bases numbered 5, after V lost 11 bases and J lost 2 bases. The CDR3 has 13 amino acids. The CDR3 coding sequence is TGTGCCGGGGCGGGAGGGAACACAGATACGCAGTATTTT. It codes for CAGAGGNTDTQYF.

The CDR3 DNA sequence: TGTGCCAGCAGCTTAGATCATGGCGGGGGCTACGAGCAGTACTTC. This translates into CASSLDHGGGYEQYF. This chain links TRBV11-2 with TRBJ2-7; 7 bases are a match to TRBD2. The CDR3 has 15 amino acids. V lost 0 bases to trimming and J lost 3 bases; unmatched junction nucleotides: 5. In germline, CDR1 is SGHAT, CDR2 FQNNGV.

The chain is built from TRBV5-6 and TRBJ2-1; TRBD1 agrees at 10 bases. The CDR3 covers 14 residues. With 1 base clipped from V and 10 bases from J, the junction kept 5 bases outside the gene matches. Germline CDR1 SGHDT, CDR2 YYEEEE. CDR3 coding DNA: TGTGCCAGCAGCTTGTGGGACAGGGGTCACGAGCAGTTCTTC. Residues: CASSLWDRGHEQFF.

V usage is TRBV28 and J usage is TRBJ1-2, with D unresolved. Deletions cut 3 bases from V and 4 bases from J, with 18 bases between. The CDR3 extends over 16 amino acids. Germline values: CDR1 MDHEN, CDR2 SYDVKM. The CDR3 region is CASSLDNLKGSYGYTF. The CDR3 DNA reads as TGTGCCAGCAGTTTGGATAACCTTAAGGGTTCCTATGGCTACACCTTC.

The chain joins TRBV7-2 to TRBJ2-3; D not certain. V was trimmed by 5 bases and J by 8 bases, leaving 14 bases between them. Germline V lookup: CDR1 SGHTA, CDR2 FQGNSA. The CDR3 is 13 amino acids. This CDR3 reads CASSATFRVTQYF. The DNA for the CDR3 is TGTGCCAGCAGCGCGACCTTCCGGGTTACGCAGTATTTT.